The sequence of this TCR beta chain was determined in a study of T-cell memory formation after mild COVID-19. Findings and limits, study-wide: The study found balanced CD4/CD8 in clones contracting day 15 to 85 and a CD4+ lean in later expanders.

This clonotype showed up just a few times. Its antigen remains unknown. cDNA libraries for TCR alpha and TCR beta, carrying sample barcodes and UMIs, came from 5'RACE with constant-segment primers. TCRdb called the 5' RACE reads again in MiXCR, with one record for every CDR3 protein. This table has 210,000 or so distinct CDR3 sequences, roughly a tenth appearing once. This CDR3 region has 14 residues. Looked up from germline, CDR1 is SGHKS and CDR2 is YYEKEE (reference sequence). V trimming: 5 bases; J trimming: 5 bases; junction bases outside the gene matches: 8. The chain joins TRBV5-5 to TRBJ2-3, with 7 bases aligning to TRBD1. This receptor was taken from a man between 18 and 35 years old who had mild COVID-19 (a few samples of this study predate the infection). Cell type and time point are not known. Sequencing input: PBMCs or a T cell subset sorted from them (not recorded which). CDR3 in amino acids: CASSVDRWGDTQYF. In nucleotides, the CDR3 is TGTGCCAGCAGTGTGGACAGGTGGGGAGATACGCAGTATTTT.